A selection of T cell receptor beta chains follows, all from one sample in a study of blood T cells in healthy people across ages. A single record per CDR3 protein comes from TCRdb applying MiXCR to the 5' RACE reads. Of 700,000 or so distinct CDR3 sequences listed, over 40% are singletons. What was sequenced was blood. Receptors originate from a man at least 80 years old in good health. Each CDR3 is given with its conserved first and last residue. D genes are given only for firm matches. Not every row has a clone size; where given, it reads once, few, many or a size class.

size,V,length,D,J,CDR3,DNA
.,TRBV11-2,13,.,TRBJ2-5,CASRTETRRTQYF,TGTGCCAGCAGAACAGAGACGCGCCGGACCCAGTACTTC
.,TRBV29-1,13,TRBD1,TRBJ1-1,CSVGQGSDTEAFF,TGCAGCGTTGGACAGGGAAGCGACACTGAAGCTTTCTTT
few,TRBV7-2,14,.,TRBJ2-7,CASSFDQKGGEQYF,TGTGCCAGCAGCTTTGACCAAAAGGGGGGAGAGCAGTACTTC
many,TRBV6-2/TRBV6-3,16,TRBD2,TRBJ2-1,CASSYEAGGRLDEQFF,TGTGCCAGCAGTTACGAGGCGGGGGGGCGGTTGGATGAGCAGTTCTTC
.,TRBV10-3,17,.,TRBJ2-5,CAITADPGVGGKETQYF,TGTGCCATCACAGCCGATCCGGGCGTCGGAGGCAAAGAGACCCAGTACTTC
few,TRBV6-1,14,TRBD1,TRBJ2-7,CASTLRQGWNEQYF,TGTGCCAGCACCCTACGACAGGGGTGGAACGAGCAGTACTTC
.,TRBV4-3,18,TRBD2,TRBJ2-2,CASSQGLVAGGYTGELFF,TGCGCCAGCAGCCAAGGTCTCGTTGCGGGGGGGTATACCGGGGAGCTGTTTTTT
few,TRBV10-1,13,.,TRBJ2-3,CASSDPGLDTQYF,TGCGCCAGCAGTGACCCAGGGTTGGATACGCAGTATTTT
few,TRBV5-1,15,TRBD1,TRBJ1-1,CASSLDGQGGTEAFF,TGCGCCAGCAGCTTGGATGGACAGGGGGGCACTGAAGCTTTCTTT
.,TRBV6-2/TRBV6-3,15,.,TRBJ2-1,CASIKDGDLGDEQFF,TGTGCCAGCATCAAAGACGGGGATCTGGGGGATGAGCAGTTCTTC
.,TRBV28,17,TRBD2,TRBJ2-3,CASSFWGSSGSTDTQYF,TGTGCCAGCAGTTTTTGGGGTTCTAGCGGGAGCACAGATACGCAGTATTTT
.,TRBV27,14,.,TRBJ2-5,CASSLWGAGETQYF,TGTGCCAGCAGTTTGTGGGGGGCTGGGGAGACCCAGTACTTC
many,TRBV7-2,13,TRBD2,TRBJ2-5,CASSRTSGGTQYF,TGTGCCAGCAGCCGGACTAGCGGGGGAACCCAGTACTTC
few,TRBV29-1,15,.,TRBJ2-1,CSVDRPSSSYNEQFF,TGCAGCGTTGATCGCCCCAGCAGCTCCTACAATGAGCAGTTCTTC
.,TRBV7-2,14,.,TRBJ1-4,CASSVALLNEKLFF,TGTGCCAGCAGCGTAGCGCTACTTAATGAAAAACTGTTTTTT
few,TRBV20-1,15,.,TRBJ2-3,CSAPSMKKHTDTQYF,TGCAGTGCACCCTCTATGAAAAAACACACAGATACGCAGTATTTT
few,TRBV7-3,14,TRBD2,TRBJ2-1,CASAGTSVYNEQFF,TGTGCCAGCGCGGGGACTAGCGTTTACAATGAGCAGTTCTTC
.,TRBV7-2,11,.,TRBJ1-1,CASSPNREAFF,TGTGCCAGCAGCCCAAACCGAGAAGCTTTCTTT
.,TRBV20-1,11,.,TRBJ2-1,CSAHDISREFF,TGCAGTGCTCACGACATTTCGAGGGAGTTCTTC
.,TRBV9,14,.,TRBJ2-1,CASSVEMGGGEQFF,TGTGCCAGCAGCGTAGAGATGGGCGGTGGTGAGCAGTTCTTC
.,TRBV5-5,21,.,TRBJ2-7,CASSFRDRVTQLAGKAYEQYF,TGTGCCAGCAGCTTCCGGGACAGGGTTACTCAACTAGCGGGAAAAGCTTACGAGCAGTACTTC
.,TRBV25-1,18,.,TRBJ2-1,CASSEQTALNLKYNEQFF,TGTGCCAGCAGTGAACAAACAGCCTTGAATCTGAAATACAATGAGCAGTTCTTC
.,TRBV9,15,TRBD2,TRBJ2-5,CASSPAGGPLETQYF,TGTGCCAGCAGCCCGGCGGGGGGGCCCCTGGAGACCCAGTACTTC
.,TRBV7-9,14,.,TRBJ1-5,CASSLPGSNQPQHF,TGTGCCAGCAGCTTACCAGGTAGCAATCAGCCCCAGCATTTT
.,TRBV5-1,15,TRBD1,TRBJ1-6,CASRGTGEVNSPLHF,TGCGCCAGCAGAGGGACAGGGGAAGTTAATTCACCCCTCCACTTT
.,TRBV28,15,TRBD2,TRBJ2-1,CASRETSGRAGEQFF,TGTGCCAGCAGGGAGACTAGCGGGAGGGCCGGTGAGCAGTTCTTC
once,TRBV4-1,17,.,TRBJ1-2,CTSSQEGGGWANYGYTF,TGCACCAGCAGCCAAGAAGGTGGGGGGTGGGCTAACTATGGCTACACCTTC
.,TRBV14,18,TRBD1,TRBJ2-7,CASSQLTGTGVRIYEQYF,TGTGCCAGCAGCCAACTAACCGGGACAGGGGTGAGGATCTACGAGCAGTACTTC
.,TRBV2,15,.,TRBJ2-3,CASTRLVARPDTQYF,TGTGCCAGCACCCGACTAGTAGCTAGGCCAGATACGCAGTATTTT
few,TRBV20-1,20,.,TRBJ1-6,CSAISPTARRGINYNSPLHF,TGCAGTGCTATCTCCCCGACGGCCCGTAGGGGGATTAACTATAATTCACCCCTCCACTTT
.,TRBV6-5,13,TRBD1,TRBJ2-1,CASKGQGVYRQFF,TGTGCCAGCAAGGGACAGGGGGTATATAGGCAGTTCTTC
.,TRBV4-2,16,TRBD1,TRBJ2-1,CASSHPGQGAGNEQFF,TGTGCCAGCAGCCACCCCGGACAGGGGGCGGGGAATGAGCAGTTCTTC
.,TRBV6-2/TRBV6-3,15,.,TRBJ2-5,CASSYLRLDQETQYF,TGTGCCAGCAGTTACCTGAGGCTGGACCAAGAGACCCAGTACTTC
few,TRBV25-1,16,TRBD1,TRBJ2-3,CASSESRDRGIRTQYF,TGTGCCAGCAGTGAATCCCGGGACAGGGGAATAAGAACGCAGTATTTT
.,TRBV27,13,.,TRBJ1-1,CASSRDPGFEAFF,TGTGCCAGCAGCAGAGACCCAGGGTTTGAAGCTTTCTTT
few,TRBV4-2,16,.,TRBJ2-7,CASSPLLDYRLDEQYF,TGTGCCAGCAGCCCCCTGTTAGACTATAGGCTGGACGAGCAGTACTTC